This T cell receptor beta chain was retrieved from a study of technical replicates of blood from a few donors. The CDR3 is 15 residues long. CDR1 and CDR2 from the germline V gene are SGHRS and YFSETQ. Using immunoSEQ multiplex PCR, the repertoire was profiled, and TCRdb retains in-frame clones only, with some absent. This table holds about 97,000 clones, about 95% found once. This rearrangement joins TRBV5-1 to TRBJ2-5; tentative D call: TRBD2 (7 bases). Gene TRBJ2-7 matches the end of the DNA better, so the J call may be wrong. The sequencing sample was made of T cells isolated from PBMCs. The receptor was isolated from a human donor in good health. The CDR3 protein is CASSLEGGGVFEQYF. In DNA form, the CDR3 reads TGCGCCAGCAGCTTGGAAGGGGGAGGGGTTTTCGAGCAGTACTTC.